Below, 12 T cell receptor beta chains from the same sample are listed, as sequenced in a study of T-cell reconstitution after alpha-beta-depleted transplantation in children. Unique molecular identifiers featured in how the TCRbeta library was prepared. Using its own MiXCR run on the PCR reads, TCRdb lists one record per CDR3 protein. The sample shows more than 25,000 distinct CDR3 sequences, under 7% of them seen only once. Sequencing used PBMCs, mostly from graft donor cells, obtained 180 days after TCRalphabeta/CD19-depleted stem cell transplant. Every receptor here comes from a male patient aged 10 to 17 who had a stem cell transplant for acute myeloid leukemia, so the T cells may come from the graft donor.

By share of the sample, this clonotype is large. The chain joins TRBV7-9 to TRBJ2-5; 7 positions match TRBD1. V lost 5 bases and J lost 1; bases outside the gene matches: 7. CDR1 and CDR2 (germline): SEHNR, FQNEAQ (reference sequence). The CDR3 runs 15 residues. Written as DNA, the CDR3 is TGTGCCAGCAGCGAAATCACAGGGGCCCAAGAGACCCAGTACTTC. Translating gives CASSEITGAQETQYF.

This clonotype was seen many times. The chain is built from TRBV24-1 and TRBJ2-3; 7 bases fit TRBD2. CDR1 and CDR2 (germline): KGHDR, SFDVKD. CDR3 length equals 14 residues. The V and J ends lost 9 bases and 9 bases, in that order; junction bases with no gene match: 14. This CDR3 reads CATSTGTTKGTQYF. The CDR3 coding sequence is TGTGCCACCTCGACCGGGACTACGAAGGGGACGCAGTATTTT.

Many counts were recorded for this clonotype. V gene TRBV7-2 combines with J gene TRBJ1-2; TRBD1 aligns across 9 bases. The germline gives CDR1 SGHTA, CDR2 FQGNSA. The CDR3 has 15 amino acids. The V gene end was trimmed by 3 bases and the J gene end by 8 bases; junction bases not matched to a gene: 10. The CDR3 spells CASSFTGQGDQGYTF. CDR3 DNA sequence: TGTGCCAGCAGCTTTACGGGACAGGGAGATCAGGGCTACACCTTC.

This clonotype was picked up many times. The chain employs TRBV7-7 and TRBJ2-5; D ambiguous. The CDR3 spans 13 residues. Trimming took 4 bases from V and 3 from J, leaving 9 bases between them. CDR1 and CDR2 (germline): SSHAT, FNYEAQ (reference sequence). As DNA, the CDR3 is TGTGCCAGCAGCTGGGCAGAGAAAGAGACCCAGTACTTC. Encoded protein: CASSWAEKETQYF.

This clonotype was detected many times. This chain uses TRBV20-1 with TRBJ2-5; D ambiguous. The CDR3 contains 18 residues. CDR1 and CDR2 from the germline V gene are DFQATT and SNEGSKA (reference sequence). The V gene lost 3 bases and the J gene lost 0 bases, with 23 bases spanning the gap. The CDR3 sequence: CSASRDTLGNSYQETQYF. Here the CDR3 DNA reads TGCAGTGCTAGCCGCGATACCCTAGGTAACTCGTACCAAGAGACCCAGTACTTC.

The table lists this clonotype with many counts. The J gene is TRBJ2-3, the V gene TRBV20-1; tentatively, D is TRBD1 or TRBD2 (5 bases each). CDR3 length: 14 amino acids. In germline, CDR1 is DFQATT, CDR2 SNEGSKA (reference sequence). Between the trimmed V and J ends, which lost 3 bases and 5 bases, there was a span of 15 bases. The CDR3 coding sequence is TGCAGTGCTAGGGTGCCGGCGAGGGGAGATACGCAGTATTTT. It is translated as CSARVPARGDTQYF.

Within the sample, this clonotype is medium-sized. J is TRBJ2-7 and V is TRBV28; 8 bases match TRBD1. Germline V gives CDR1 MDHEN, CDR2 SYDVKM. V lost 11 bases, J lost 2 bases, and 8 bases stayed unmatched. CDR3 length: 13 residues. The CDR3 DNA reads TGTGCCGGGGGGAGACAGGGGACCTACGAGCAGTACTTC. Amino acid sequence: CAGGRQGTYEQYF. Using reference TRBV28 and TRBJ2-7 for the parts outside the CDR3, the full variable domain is DVKVTQSSRYLVKRTGEKVFLECVQDMDHENMFWYRQDPGLGLRLIYFSYDVKMKEKGDIPEGYSVSREKKERFSLILESASTNQTSMYLCAGGRQGTYEQYFGPGTRLTVT.

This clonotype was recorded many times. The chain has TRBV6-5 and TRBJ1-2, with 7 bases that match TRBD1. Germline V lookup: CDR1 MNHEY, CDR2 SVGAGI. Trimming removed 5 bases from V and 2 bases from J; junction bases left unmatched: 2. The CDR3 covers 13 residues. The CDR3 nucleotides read TGTGCCAGCAGTCCGACAGGGAACTATGGCTACACCTTC. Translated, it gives CASSPTGNYGYTF.

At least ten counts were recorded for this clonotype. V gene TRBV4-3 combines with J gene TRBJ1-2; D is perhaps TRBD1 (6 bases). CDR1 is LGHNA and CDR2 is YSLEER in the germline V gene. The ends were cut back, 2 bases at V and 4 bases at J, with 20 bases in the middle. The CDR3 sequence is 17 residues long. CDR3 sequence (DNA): TGCGCCAGCAGCCAATCTCCCTCAGCAGGGGTTGGCTATGGCTACACCTTC. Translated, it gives CASSQSPSAGVGYGYTF.

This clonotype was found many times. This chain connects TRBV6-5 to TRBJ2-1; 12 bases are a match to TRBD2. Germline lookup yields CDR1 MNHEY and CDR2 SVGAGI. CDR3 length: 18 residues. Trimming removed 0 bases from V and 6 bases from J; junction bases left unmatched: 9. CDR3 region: CASSYSSLAGGGLNEQFF. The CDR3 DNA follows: TGTGCCAGCAGTTACTCGTCGCTAGCGGGGGGGGGACTCAATGAGCAGTTCTTC.

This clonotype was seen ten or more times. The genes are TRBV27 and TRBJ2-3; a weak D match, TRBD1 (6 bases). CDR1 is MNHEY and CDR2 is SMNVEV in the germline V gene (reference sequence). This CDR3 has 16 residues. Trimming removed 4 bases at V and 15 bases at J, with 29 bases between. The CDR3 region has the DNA TGTGCCAGCAGTTACGGTCCTGGACAGAGCACAGATACGCGCTATTTT. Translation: CASSYGPGQSTDTRYF.

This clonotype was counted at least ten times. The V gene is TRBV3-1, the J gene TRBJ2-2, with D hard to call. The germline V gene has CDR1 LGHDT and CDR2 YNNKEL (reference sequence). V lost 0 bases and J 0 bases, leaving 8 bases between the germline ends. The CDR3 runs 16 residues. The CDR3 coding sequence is TGTGCCAGCAGCCAAGAGGTCAACTCGAACACCGGGGAGCTGTTTTTT. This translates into CASSQEVNSNTGELFF.